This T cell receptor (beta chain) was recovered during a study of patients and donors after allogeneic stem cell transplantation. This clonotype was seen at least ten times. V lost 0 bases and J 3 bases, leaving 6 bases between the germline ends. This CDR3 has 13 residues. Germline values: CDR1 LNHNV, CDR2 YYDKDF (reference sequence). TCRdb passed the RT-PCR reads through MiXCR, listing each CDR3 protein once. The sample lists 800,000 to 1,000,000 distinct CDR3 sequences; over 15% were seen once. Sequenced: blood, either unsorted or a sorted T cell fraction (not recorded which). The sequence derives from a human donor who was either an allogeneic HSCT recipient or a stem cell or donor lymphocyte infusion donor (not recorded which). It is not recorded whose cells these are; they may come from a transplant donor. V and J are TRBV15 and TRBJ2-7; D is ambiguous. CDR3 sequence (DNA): TGTGCCACCAGCAGAGAAGTAGGCTACGAGCAGTACTTC. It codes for CATSREVGYEQYF. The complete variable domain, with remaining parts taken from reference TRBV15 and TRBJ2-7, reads DAMVIQNPRYQVTQFGKPVTLSCSQTLNHNVMYWYQQKSSQAPKLLFHYYDKDFNNEADTPDNFQSRRPNTSFCFLDIRSPGLGDTAMYLCATSREVGYEQYFGPGTRLTVT.